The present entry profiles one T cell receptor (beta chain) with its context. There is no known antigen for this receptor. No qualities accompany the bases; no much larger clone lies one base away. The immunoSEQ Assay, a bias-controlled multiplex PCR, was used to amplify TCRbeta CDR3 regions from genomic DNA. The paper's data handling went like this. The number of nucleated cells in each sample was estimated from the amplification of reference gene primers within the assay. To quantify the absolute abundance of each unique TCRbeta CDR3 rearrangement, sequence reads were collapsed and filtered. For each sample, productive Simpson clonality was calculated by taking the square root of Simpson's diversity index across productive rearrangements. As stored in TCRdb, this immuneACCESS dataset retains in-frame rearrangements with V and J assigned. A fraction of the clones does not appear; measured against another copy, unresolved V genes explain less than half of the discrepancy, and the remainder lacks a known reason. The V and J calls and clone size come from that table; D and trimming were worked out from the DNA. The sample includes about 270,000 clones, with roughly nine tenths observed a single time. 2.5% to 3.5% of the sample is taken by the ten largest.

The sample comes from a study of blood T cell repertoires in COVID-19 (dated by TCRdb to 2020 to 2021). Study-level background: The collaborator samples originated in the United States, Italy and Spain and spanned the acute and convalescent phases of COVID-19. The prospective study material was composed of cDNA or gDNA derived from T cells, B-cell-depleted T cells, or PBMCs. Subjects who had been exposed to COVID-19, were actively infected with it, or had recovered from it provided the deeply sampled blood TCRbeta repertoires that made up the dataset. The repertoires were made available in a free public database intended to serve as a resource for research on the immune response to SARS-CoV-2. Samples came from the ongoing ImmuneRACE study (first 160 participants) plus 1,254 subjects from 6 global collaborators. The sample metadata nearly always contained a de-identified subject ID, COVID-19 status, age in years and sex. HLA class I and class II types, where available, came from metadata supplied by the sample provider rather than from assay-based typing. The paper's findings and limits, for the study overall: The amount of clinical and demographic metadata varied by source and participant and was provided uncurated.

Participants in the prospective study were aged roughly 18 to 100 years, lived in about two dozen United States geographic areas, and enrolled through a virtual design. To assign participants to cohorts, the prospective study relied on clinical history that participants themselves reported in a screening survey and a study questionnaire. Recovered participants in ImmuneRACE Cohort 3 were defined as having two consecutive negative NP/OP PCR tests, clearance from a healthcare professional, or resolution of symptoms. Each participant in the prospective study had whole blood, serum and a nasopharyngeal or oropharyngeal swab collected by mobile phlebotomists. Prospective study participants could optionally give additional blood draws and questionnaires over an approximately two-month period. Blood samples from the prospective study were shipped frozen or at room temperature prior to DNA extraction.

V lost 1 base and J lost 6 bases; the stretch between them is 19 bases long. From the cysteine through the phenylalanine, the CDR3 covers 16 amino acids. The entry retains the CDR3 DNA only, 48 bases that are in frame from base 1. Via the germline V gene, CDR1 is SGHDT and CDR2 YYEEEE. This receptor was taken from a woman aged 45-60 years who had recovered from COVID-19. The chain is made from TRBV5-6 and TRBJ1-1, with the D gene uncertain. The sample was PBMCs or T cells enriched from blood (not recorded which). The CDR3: CASSLRYNPVQAEAFF. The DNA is TGTGCCAGCAGCTTGCGGTACAACCCTGTCCAGGCTGAAGCTTTCTTT.